This is a list of T cell receptor beta chains from one sample in a study of graft-versus-host responses after intestinal transplantation. Here immunoSEQ multiplex PCR was the method, and the copy in TCRdb shows in-frame clones only, minus some. This sample has about 39,000 clones, with about 93% found just once. No antigen is known for these receptors. Specimen: unstimulated CD8+ T cells sorted from spleen or lymph node cells, collected before transplant. The receptors were gathered from a human donor who was the organ donor for an intestinal transplant. Both conserved end residues are part of each CDR3. The D gene is left open where the match is weak. Size is stated for part of the rows, as once, few or many counts, or as a class when the clone is expanded.

J,length,size,D,V,DNA,CDR3
TRBJ2-3,16,-,-,TRBV13,TGTGCCAGCAGCTTAAACAGAGTGAGGTCGACAGATACGCAGTATTTT,CASSLNRVRSTDTQYF
TRBJ1-5,16,-,-,TRBV10-3,TGTGCCATCAGTGAGCACAGGACCGTTGGAAATCAGCCCCAGCATTTT,CAISEHRTVGNQPQHF
TRBJ1-2,13,-,-,TRBV5-4,TGTGCCAGCACCGACAGTAAGAACTATGGCTACACCTTC,CASTDSKNYGYTF
TRBJ2-5,13,once,-,TRBV10-3,TGTGCCATCAGTGAGTCAGCGGGAGAGACCCAGTACTTC,CAISESAGETQYF
TRBJ2-5,11,-,-,TRBV21-1,TGTGCCAGCAGCAAAGGGGAGACCCAGTACTTC,CASSKGETQYF
TRBJ1-1,11,-,-,TRBV6-1,TGTGCCAGCAGTTGGGGACATGAAGCTTTCTTT,CASSWGHEAFF
TRBJ2-7,17,-,-,TRBV9,TGTGCCAGCAGCGTAGAGGGGTGGACAGCCCTGCCCTACGAGCAGTACTTC,CASSVEGWTALPYEQYF
TRBJ2-1,15,-,-,TRBV28,TGTGCCAGCAATGACGGAAAGAGCTCCTACAATGAGCAGTTCTTC,CASNDGKSSYNEQFF
TRBJ2-2,15,-,-,TRBV25-1,TGTGCCAGCAGTGTCCGGGTCCCGGGGACCGGGGAGCTGTTTTTT,CASSVRVPGTGELFF
TRBJ2-1,15,once,TRBD1,TRBV7-8,TGTGCCAGCAGCTCGAGCCAGGACAGGGGAATTGAGCAGTTCTTC,CASSSSQDRGIEQFF
TRBJ2-7,11,-,-,TRBV7-2,TGTGCCAGCAGCGTCGGGACGGAGCAGTACTTC,CASSVGTEQYF
TRBJ2-7,15,once,TRBD2,TRBV5-6,TGTGCCAGCAGCTTCGGCGCGGGAGACGGTTACGAGCAGTACTTC,CASSFGAGDGYEQYF
TRBJ2-7,14,-,-,TRBV27,TGTGCCAGCAGTTTGAGGGACTTAGGCTACGAGCAGTACTTC,CASSLRDLGYEQYF
TRBJ2-7,15,-,TRBD1,TRBV11-2,TGTGCCAGCAGCACAATCGGACAGGGACAGTACGAGCAGTACTTC,CASSTIGQGQYEQYF
TRBJ2-1,14,-,-,TRBV5-8,TGTGCCAGCAGCTTAGGGCGGAGGGGAAATGAGCAGTTCTTC,CASSLGRRGNEQFF
TRBJ2-5,11,-,-,TRBV7-3,TGTGCCAGCAGTTTCCACCAGGCCCAGTACTTC,CASSFHQAQYF
TRBJ2-2,14,-,-,TRBV4-3,TGCGCCAGCAGCCAAGAGGAGAGGAACGGGGAGCTGTTTTTT,CASSQEERNGELFF
TRBJ2-5,10,once,-,TRBV20-1,TGCAGTGCTGCTGGGGAGACCCAGTACTTC,CSAAGETQYF
TRBJ1-2,15,-,-,TRBV5-1,TGCGCCAGCAGCTTAGGTGACAGTGCCAACTATGGCTACACCTTC,CASSLGDSANYGYTF
TRBJ2-2,15,-,-,TRBV4-3,TGCGCCAGCAGCCGTGGACACACGAACACCGGGGAGCTGTTTTTT,CASSRGHTNTGELFF
TRBJ2-1,12,once,-,TRBV4-3,TGCGCCAGCAGCCAAGGCTCCTTCACACAGTTCTTC,CASSQGSFTQFF
TRBJ1-5,14,-,-,TRBV11-2,TGTGCCAGCAGCTTAGACAGGGGTTATCAGCCCCAGCATTTT,CASSLDRGYQPQHF
TRBJ2-1,15,-,-,TRBV25-1,TGTGCCAGCTCTTGGGGGACGCACAAACTTAATGAGCAGTTCTTC,CASSWGTHKLNEQFF
TRBJ2-1,12,-,-,TRBV19,TGTGCCAGTGGGCAGGTCGGCAATGAGCAGTTCTTC,CASGQVGNEQFF
TRBJ2-4,19,-,-,TRBV10-3,TGTGCCATCAGTGAGTCGAGGGTAACAGCTCCTCTAGCCAAAAACATTCAGTACTTC,CAISESRVTAPLAKNIQYF
TRBJ2-3,17,-,-,TRBV4-3,TGCGCCAGCAGCCAAGATCGACGGGAGCCCAGCACAGATACGCAGTATTTT,CASSQDRREPSTDTQYF
TRBJ2-5,16,once,-,TRBV28,TGTGCCAGCAGTTTTGGCCCACAGGGTCGAGAAGAGACCCAGTACTTC,CASSFGPQGREETQYF
TRBJ2-3,16,-,-,TRBV2,TGTGCCAGCAAAGTGAGGCCGTCCAAAAGCACAGATACGCAGTATTTT,CASKVRPSKSTDTQYF
TRBJ2-7,14,-,-,TRBV7-2,TGTGCCAGCAGCCTAGCTTCTGATTTCTACGAGCAGTACTTC,CASSLASDFYEQYF
TRBJ2-1,15,-,TRBD2,TRBV4-3,TGCGCCAGCAGCTTAGCGGGAGGGCCTTACAATGAGCAGTTCTTC,CASSLAGGPYNEQFF
TRBJ1-5,15,once,-,TRBV19,TGTGCCAGTAGTATTATAGCGGAAAGCAATCAGCCCCAGCATTTT,CASSIIAESNQPQHF
TRBJ2-7,11,-,-,TRBV2,TGTGCCAGCAGTGACAGCTACGAGCAGTACTTC,CASSDSYEQYF
TRBJ2-7,14,-,TRBD2,TRBV27,TGTGCCAGCAGTCCCCTAGCGGAACTCTACGAGCAGTACTTC,CASSPLAELYEQYF
TRBJ1-2,14,-,-,TRBV7-6,TGTGCCAGCAGCCCAGAGGTGACGAAAGGGGGCTACACCTTC,CASSPEVTKGGYTF
TRBJ2-7,17,once,TRBD2,TRBV28,TGTGCCAGCAGACCTACTTCGGGACTAGCGGGAAACAACGAGCAGTACTTC,CASRPTSGLAGNNEQYF
TRBJ2-5,16,-,TRBD2,TRBV4-1,TGCGCCAGCAGCCAGCTAACGGGAGGACGAGTGGAGACCCAGTACTTC,CASSQLTGGRVETQYF
TRBJ2-1,13,-,TRBD1,TRBV6-5,TGTGCCAGCAGCCGGACAGGGGGCGCGGAGCAGTTCTTC,CASSRTGGAEQFF
TRBJ1-5,17,-,-,TRBV6-1,TGTGCCAGCAGTGAGGCCGGGATGACCTATAGCAATCAGCCCCAGCATTTT,CASSEAGMTYSNQPQHF
TRBJ2-1,15,-,TRBD2,TRBV6-4,TGTGCCAGCAGTGTAACTAGCGGGGAATACAATGAGCAGTTCTTC,CASSVTSGEYNEQFF
TRBJ2-1,14,-,TRBD2,TRBV5-3,TGTGCCAGAAGCTCTAGCGGGAGAGGGAATGAGCAGTTCTTC,CARSSSGRGNEQFF
TRBJ2-1,16,-,TRBD2,TRBV28,TGTGCCAGCAGTTTGTGGCGGGAGGGCATCCACAATGAGCAGTTCTTC,CASSLWREGIHNEQFF
TRBJ2-1,17,-,TRBD1,TRBV15,TGTGCCACCAGCACCCCAAATTTGGGACAGAGCTACAATGAGCAGTTCTTC,CATSTPNLGQSYNEQFF
TRBJ2-7,13,-,-,TRBV5-4,TGTGCCAGCAGCCCAACAGGGACCTACGAGCAGTACTTC,CASSPTGTYEQYF
TRBJ2-5,13,-,-,TRBV14,TGTGCCAGAAGGAGGGACCCTCAAGAGACCCAGTACTTC,CARRRDPQETQYF
TRBJ2-1,14,once,TRBD2,TRBV10-3,TGTGCCATCAGTCTAGCGGGCCTGGGGAATGAGCAGTTCTTC,CAISLAGLGNEQFF
TRBJ1-3,16,-,-,TRBV9,TGTGCCAGCAGCTCCACGACAGCCAGCTCTGGAAACACCATATATTTT,CASSSTTASSGNTIYF
TRBJ2-1,19,once,TRBD1,TRBV7-8,TGTGCCAGCAGCCATCACGGGGACAGGCGTAAACAGTCCTACAATGAGCAGTTCTTC,CASSHHGDRRKQSYNEQFF
TRBJ1-2,16,-,-,TRBV7-9,TGTGCCAGCAGCCCCCGGGGGGGACGTCAGAACTATGGCTACACCTTC,CASSPRGGRQNYGYTF
TRBJ2-1,15,-,-,TRBV27,TGTGCCAGCAGGACATGGGGGCGGGCTGACAATGAGCAGTTCTTC,CASRTWGRADNEQFF
TRBJ2-1,15,-,TRBD2,TRBV6-6,TGTGCCAGCAGCCTCAGGACTAGCGGCTACAATGAGCAGTTCTTC,CASSLRTSGYNEQFF
TRBJ2-1,18,few,TRBD2,TRBV28,TGTGCCAGCAGTTTGGGGCGGGAGGGCCACTTGGGGTACAATGAGCAGTTCTTC,CASSLGREGHLGYNEQFF